This T cell receptor (beta chain) originates from a study of identical twins. The CDR3 is made up of 17 amino acids. In germline, CDR1 is SGHVS, CDR2 FQNEAQ. The V segment lost 2 bases and the J segment 4 bases; nucleotides outside the gene matches: 12. Details on this clonotype: No antigen is known for it.

A universal primer site arose from template switching, and cDNA bore unique molecular identifiers. TCRdb passed the 5' RACE reads through MiXCR, listing each CDR3 protein once. Found here are 450,000 to 650,000 distinct CDR3 sequences, about 15% of them singletons; the top ten hold about 0.4%. Study outcomes and limitations: Excess low generation probability was seen in twin-shared out-of-frame alpha sequences.

The same data also went into a second study, on yellow fever vaccine responses in identical twins. From that study: Vaccine T cell responses of twins reportedly seemed partly convergent and partly personalized.

The sequenced sample was CD4+ T cells sorted from blood. This TCR was recovered from a young woman in good health. The chain joins TRBV7-8 to TRBJ2-5; 8 positions agree with TRBD1. The CDR3 loop reads CASSLTQGGQGRETQYF. The CDR3 DNA follows: TGTGCCAGCAGCTTAACCCAGGGCGGACAGGGAAGAGAGACCCAGTACTTC.